These T cell receptor beta chains were read from a single sample in a study of PD-L1 blockade in urothelial cancer. Here immunoSEQ multiplex PCR was the method, and the copy in TCRdb shows in-frame clones only, minus some. The sample includes about 80,000 clones, about nine tenths of them seen just once. Specimen: PBMCs, collected around atezolizumab (anti-PD-L1) treatment. These receptors were obtained from a woman in her 70s with urothelial cancer. CDR3s include the opening cysteine and the closing phenylalanine or tryptophan. Fields, in order: J gene, V gene, CDR3 length, clone size, D gene, CDR3 DNA, CDR3 protein. A D gene is named only where the DNA matches it firmly. Not every row has a clone size; where given, it reads once, few, many or a size class.

TRBJ2-7 TRBV7-9 12 NA NA TGTGCCAGCAGCTTAGGGCTGGACGAGCAGTACTTC CASSLGLDEQYF
TRBJ2-7 TRBV5-6 14 NA NA TGTGCCAGCAGCTTAGGACGACAGTCCTACGAGCAGTACTTC CASSLGRQSYEQYF
TRBJ1-2 TRBV4-2 15 few TRBD1 TGTGCCAGCAGCCAAGAGGGGGACAGGGGGGGCGGCTACACCTTC CASSQEGDRGGGYTF
TRBJ1-2 TRBV4-2 14 NA TRBD1 TGTGCCAGCAGCCAAGATACAGGGGACTATGGCTACACCTTC CASSQDTGDYGYTF
TRBJ1-2 TRBV4-3 14 NA TRBD1 TGCGCCAGCAGCCCTTCGAGGGACAGCTATGGCTACACCTTC CASSPSRDSYGYTF
TRBJ1-2 TRBV9 15 NA NA TGTGCCAGCAGCGTAGAGCCTAACCTTAACTATGGCTACACCTTC CASSVEPNLNYGYTF
TRBJ1-3 TRBV2 14 NA NA TGTGCCAGCAGTGATGGGGCAGGTCGAAACACCATATATTTT CASSDGAGRNTIYF
TRBJ2-5 TRBV6-6 16 NA TRBD1 TGTGCCAGCAGTTCCCCGGACAGGGGGCGGTCAGAGACCCAGTACTTC CASSSPDRGRSETQYF
TRBJ1-4 TRBV19 16 once TRBD1 TGTGCCAGTACCGGCCGAGGACAGGGGTATAATGAAAAACTGTTTTTT CASTGRGQGYNEKLFF
TRBJ1-4 TRBV6-1 13 NA TRBD1 TGTGCCAGCAGGGGGACAGGGGACGAAAAACTGTTTTTT CASRGTGDEKLFF
TRBJ1-1 TRBV11-2 15 NA NA TGTGCCAGCAGCCCCAACGGGGGTGCATTAACTGAAGCTTTCTTT CASSPNGGALTEAFF
TRBJ2-1 TRBV19 12 NA NA TGTGCCAGTAGTATATCCGCGAATGAGCAGTTCTTC CASSISANEQFF
TRBJ2-5 TRBV11-2 15 NA NA TGTGCCAGCAGTCACCCAAACGTGCGAGGGGAGACCCAGTACTTC CASSHPNVRGETQYF
TRBJ1-6 TRBV18 13 NA NA TGTGCCAGCTCACCGGCGGTAGATTCACCCCTCCACTTT CASSPAVDSPLHF
TRBJ2-7 TRBV28 13 NA NA TGTGCCAGCAGCTCATTACAGGGCCACGAGCAGTACTTC CASSSLQGHEQYF
TRBJ1-5 TRBV19 19 NA TRBD1 TGTGCCAGTAACAGGAGTAGACAGGGGTCCAGAATTGGCAATCAGCCCCAGCATTTT CASNRSRQGSRIGNQPQHF
TRBJ1-1 TRBV5-6 13 once NA TGTGCCAGCAGCAAACAGCCGAACACTGAAGCTTTCTTT CASSKQPNTEAFF
TRBJ2-7 TRBV27 16 NA TRBD2 TGTGCCAGCAGTTTATCGGGGCTAGCGGGACGGTACGAGCAGTACTTC CASSLSGLAGRYEQYF
TRBJ1-1 TRBV4-1 14 NA NA TGCGCCAGCAGCCCCCACTCCATGAACACTGAAGCTTTCTTT CASSPHSMNTEAFF
TRBJ2-1 TRBV7-6 16 NA TRBD2 TGTGCCAGCAGCTTAACTAGCGGGAGACTGTACAATGAGCAGTTCTTC CASSLTSGRLYNEQFF
TRBJ2-3 TRBV7-9 15 NA TRBD1 TGTGCCAGCAGCGGGACAGGGTTTCGAGCAGATACGCAGTATTTT CASSGTGFRADTQYF
TRBJ1-1 TRBV29-1 14 NA TRBD1 TGCAGCGCCCAGACAGGGGCCGGGAACACTGAAGCTTTCTTT CSAQTGAGNTEAFF
TRBJ2-7 TRBV25-1 17 NA TRBD1 TGTGCCAGCAGTGAATATTTTGCGGGACAGGGACCCGACGAGCAGTACTTC CASSEYFAGQGPDEQYF
TRBJ1-3 TRBV5-5 15 once NA TGTGCCAGCAGCTTAATAGGGGGTACTGGAAACACCATATATTTT CASSLIGGTGNTIYF
TRBJ1-2 TRBV7-9 15 NA TRBD1 TGTGCCAGCAGCTCCCGGACAGGGGCTAACTATGGCTACACCTTC CASSSRTGANYGYTF
TRBJ2-2 TRBV2 17 NA TRBD2 TGTGCCAGCAGTGACCGACTAGCGGGGGGAAGTGGCGGGGAGCTGTTTTTT CASSDRLAGGSGGELFF
TRBJ2-7 TRBV11-3 13 once NA TGTGCCAGCAGCTTAGAGCCGGGGTACGAGCAGTACTTC CASSLEPGYEQYF
TRBJ1-6 TRBV29-1 14 NA TRBD1 TGCAGCGTTAGGGGGACAGGGGTTAATTCACCCCTCCACTTT CSVRGTGVNSPLHF
TRBJ2-1 TRBV11-3 15 NA NA TGTGCCAGCAGCCTTGGGGGGACCCCTTACAATGAGCAGTTCTTC CASSLGGTPYNEQFF
TRBJ1-1 TRBV7-9 16 NA NA TGTGCCAGCAGTACAGTCCCTGCAGGTCCGAACACTGAAGCTTTCTTT CASSTVPAGPNTEAFF
TRBJ1-3 TRBV25-1 15 NA TRBD1 TGTGCCAGCAGTGGGGACAGGGTGGCTGGAAACACCATATATTTT CASSGDRVAGNTIYF
TRBJ1-1 TRBV7-9 13 NA NA TGTGCCAGCACCCTGGGGAGCGACACTGAAGCTTTCTTT CASTLGSDTEAFF
TRBJ2-2 TRBV11-2 14 NA NA TGTGCCAGCAGACTAACAGGGACCGCGGGGGAGCTGTTTTTT CASRLTGTAGELFF
TRBJ2-1 TRBV7-2 13 once NA TGTGCCAGCAGCCCGGTACTTGCCAATGAGCAGTTCTTC CASSPVLANEQFF
TRBJ2-1 TRBV4-2 18 NA TRBD2 TGTGCCAGCAGCCAAGCCCAGAGACTAGCGGGAGGGCCCAATGAGCAGTTCTTC CASSQAQRLAGGPNEQFF
TRBJ1-1 TRBV28 15 NA TRBD1 TGTGCCAGCAGTTCCTGGACAGGGATAGGGACTGAAGCTTTCTTT CASSSWTGIGTEAFF
TRBJ2-2 TRBV7-2 16 NA TRBD1 TGTGCCAGCAGCTTTACCGGGACAGTGGACACCGGGGAGCTGTTTTTT CASSFTGTVDTGELFF
TRBJ1-5 TRBV7-9 16 NA NA TGTGCCAGCAGCTTAGTGGGGCTTGGGGACAATCAGCCCCAGCATTTT CASSLVGLGDNQPQHF
TRBJ2-3 TRBV28 14 once NA TGTGCCAGCGGTATCCAGGGGTACACAGATACGCAGTATTTT CASGIQGYTDTQYF
TRBJ1-2 TRBV5-6 16 NA TRBD1 TGTGCCAGCAGCTTAATGGGACAGGGGGCATACTATGGCTACACCTTC CASSLMGQGAYYGYTF
TRBJ2-1 TRBV18 14 NA NA TGTGCCAGCTCACCGCCGGGAGATTACAATGAGCAGTTCTTC CASSPPGDYNEQFF
TRBJ2-3 TRBV7-2 16 NA NA TGTGCCAGCAGCTTTGTAGGGGCAGGGGGCACAGATACGCAGTATTTT CASSFVGAGGTDTQYF
TRBJ2-3 TRBV7-8 17 NA NA TGTGCCAGCAGCTTAGTCGGGGGAGGAACTCGCACAGATACGCAGTATTTT CASSLVGGGTRTDTQYF
TRBJ2-7 TRBV9 17 NA NA TGTGCCAGCAGCGTAGTGGCAGAAGTGACAGGATTTTACGAGCAGTACTTC CASSVVAEVTGFYEQYF
TRBJ2-7 TRBV10-3 19 NA NA TGTGCCATCAGTGAGCGGTTGTGGATGAGTGCCAGGGGTGGCTACGAGCAGTACTTC CAISERLWMSARGGYEQYF
TRBJ2-1 TRBV7-2 13 once NA TGTGCCAGCAGCTTAGCAGGGGACAATGAGCAGTTCTTC CASSLAGDNEQFF
TRBJ2-5 TRBV7-2 14 NA TRBD1 TGTGCCAGCAGCCCGACAGGGTTTCTTCAGACCCAGTACTTC CASSPTGFLQTQYF
TRBJ2-7 TRBV10-1 16 NA NA TGCGCCAGCAGTGAGTCATCGATGGCAGGGCACTACGAGCAGTACTTC CASSESSMAGHYEQYF
TRBJ1-1 TRBV5-1 13 NA NA TGCGCCAGCAGCTTCGGAGGGGACACTGAAGCTTTCTTT CASSFGGDTEAFF
TRBJ2-7 TRBV10-2 13 NA NA TGCGCCAGCAGTGTTGGGCGGGCCTACGAGCAGTACTTC CASSVGRAYEQYF
TRBJ2-7 TRBV19 15 few TRBD1 TGTGCCAGTAGTATCGGCGGGACAGGGTCCTACGAGCAGTACTTC CASSIGGTGSYEQYF